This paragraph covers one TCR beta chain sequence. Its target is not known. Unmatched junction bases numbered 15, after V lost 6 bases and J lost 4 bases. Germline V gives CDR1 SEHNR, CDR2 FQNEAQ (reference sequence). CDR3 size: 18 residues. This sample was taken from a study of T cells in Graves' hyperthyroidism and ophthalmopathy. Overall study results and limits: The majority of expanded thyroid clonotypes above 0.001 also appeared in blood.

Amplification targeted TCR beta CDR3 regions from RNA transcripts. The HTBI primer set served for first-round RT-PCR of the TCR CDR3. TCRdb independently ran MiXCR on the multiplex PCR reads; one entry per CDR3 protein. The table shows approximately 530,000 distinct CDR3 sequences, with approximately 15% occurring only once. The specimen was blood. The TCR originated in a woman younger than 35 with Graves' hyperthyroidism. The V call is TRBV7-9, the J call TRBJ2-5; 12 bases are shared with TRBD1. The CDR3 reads CASSLGSWDRGRRETQYF. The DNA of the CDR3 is TGTGCCAGCAGTCTTGGGAGTTGGGACAGGGGGCGCAGAGAGACCCAGTACTTC. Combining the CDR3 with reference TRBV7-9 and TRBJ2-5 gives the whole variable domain DTGVSQNPRHKITKRGQNVTFRCDPISEHNRLYWYRQTLGQGPEFLTYFQNEAQLEKSRLLSDRFSAERPKGSFSTLEIQRTEQGDSAMYLCASSLGSWDRGRRETQYFGPGTRLLVL.